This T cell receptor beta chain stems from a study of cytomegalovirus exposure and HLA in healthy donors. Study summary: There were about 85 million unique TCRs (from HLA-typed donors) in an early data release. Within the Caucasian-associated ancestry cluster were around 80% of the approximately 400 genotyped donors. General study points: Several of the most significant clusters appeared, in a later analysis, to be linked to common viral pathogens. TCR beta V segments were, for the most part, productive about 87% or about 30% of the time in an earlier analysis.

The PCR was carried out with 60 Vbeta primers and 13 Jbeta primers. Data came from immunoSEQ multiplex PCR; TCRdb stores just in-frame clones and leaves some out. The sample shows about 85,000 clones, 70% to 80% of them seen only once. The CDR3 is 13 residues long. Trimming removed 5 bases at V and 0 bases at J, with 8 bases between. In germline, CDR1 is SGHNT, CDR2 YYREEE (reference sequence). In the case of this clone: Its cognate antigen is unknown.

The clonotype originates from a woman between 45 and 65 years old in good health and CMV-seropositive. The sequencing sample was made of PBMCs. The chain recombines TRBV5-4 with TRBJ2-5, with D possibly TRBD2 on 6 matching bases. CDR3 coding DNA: TGTGCCAGCAGTCGGGACTACCAAGAGACCCAGTACTTC. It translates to CASSRDYQETQYF.